This TCR beta chain was sequenced during a study of shared clonotypes between healthy human individuals. Points on this clone: Its specificity is not known.

Study conclusions and caveats: The generation probabilities recorded for non-shared clonotypes fell below those of clonotypes shared by all four donors.

CDR1 and CDR2 (germline): GTSNPN, SVGIG (reference sequence). The CDR3 loop spans 11 amino acids. Produced via immunoSEQ multiplex PCR; TCRdb's table is partial and in-frame only. Of 1.5 million to 2.5 million clones in the sample, roughly 94% were seen once. CD45RO negativity and positive selection for CCR7 defined naive CD8 cells, a population that excluded terminally differentiated effector memory CD45RA+ cells. Participating donors were healthy, HIV-negative adults free of recent acute infections or vaccinations. All participating donors were Caucasian adults from Nashville, Tennessee. The gene calls are TRBV30 and TRBJ2-5; D possibly matches TRBD1 or TRBD2 (5 bases each). The end of the DNA aligns better with TRBJ2-7, so the J call may be wrong. Sequenced sample: naive CD8+ T cells sorted from blood. The receptor was derived from a man aged 18 to 30 in good health. The CDR3 loop is CAWALGVEQYF. The CDR3 DNA follows: TGTGCCTGGGCCTTGGGGGTCGAGCAGTACTTC.